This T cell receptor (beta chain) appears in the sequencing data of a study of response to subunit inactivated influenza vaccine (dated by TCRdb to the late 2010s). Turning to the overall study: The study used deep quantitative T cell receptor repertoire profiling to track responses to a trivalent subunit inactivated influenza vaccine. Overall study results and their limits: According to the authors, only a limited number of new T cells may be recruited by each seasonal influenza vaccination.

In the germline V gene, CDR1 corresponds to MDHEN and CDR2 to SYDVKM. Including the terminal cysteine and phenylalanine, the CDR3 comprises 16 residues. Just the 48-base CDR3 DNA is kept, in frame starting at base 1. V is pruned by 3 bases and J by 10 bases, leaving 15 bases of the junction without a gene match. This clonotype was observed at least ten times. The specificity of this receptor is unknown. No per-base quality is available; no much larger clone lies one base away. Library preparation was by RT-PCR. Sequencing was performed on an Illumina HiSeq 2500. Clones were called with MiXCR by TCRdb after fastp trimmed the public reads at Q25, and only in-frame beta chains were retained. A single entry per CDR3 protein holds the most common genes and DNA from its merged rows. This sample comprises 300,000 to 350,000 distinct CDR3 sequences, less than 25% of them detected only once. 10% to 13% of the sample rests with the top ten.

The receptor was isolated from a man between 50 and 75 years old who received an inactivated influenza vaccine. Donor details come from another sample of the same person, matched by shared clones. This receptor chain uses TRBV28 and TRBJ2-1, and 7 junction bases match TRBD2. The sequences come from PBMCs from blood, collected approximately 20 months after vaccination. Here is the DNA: TGTGCCAGCAGTTTTGGAGGGACCTACCTCGGGGGGGAGCAGTTCTTC. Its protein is CASSFGGTYLGGEQFF.